Below are 9 T cell receptor beta chains sequenced from a single sample in a study of T cells in Graves' hyperthyroidism and ophthalmopathy. TCR beta CDR3 regions were amplified from RNA. First-round RT-PCR with HTBI primers amplified the TCR CDR3 region. TCRdb re-derived calls from the multiplex PCR reads in MiXCR, one entry per CDR3 protein. Of about 720,000 distinct CDR3 sequences listed, about 16% were seen once; the top ten hold around 7.7%. Input material: blood. Source of these receptors: a young man with Graves' hyperthyroidism.

The chain is built from TRBV6-1 and TRBJ2-1, with 12 positions matching TRBD2. Trimming cost V 3 bases and J 10 bases; bases outside gene matches: 16. This CDR3 contains 18 residues. From germline, CDR1 is MNHNS and CDR2 SASEGT. The CDR3: CASSDLLAGGGNHPEQFF. For the CDR3, the DNA is TGTGCCAGCAGTGATTTACTAGCGGGAGGTGGAAACCATCCAGAGCAGTTCTTC.

This sequence joins TRBV11-2 and TRBJ2-1, with D possibly being TRBD2 (5 bases). Germline V CDR1 and CDR2: SGHAT, FQNNGV. Trimming removed 4 bases from V and 12 bases from J, with 19 bases in between. The CDR3 loop spans 14 amino acids. The CDR3 reads CASSSRLLRDGQFF. DNA of the CDR3: TGTGCCAGCAGCTCAAGACTATTGAGGGATGGGCAGTTCTTC. The whole variable domain, filled in from reference TRBV11-2 and TRBJ2-1, reads EAGVAQSPRYKIIEKRQSVAFWCNPISGHATLYWYQQILGQGPKLLIQFQNNGVVDDSQLPKDRFSAERLKGVDSTLKIQPAKLEDSAVYLCASSSRLLRDGQFFGPGTRLTVL.

The rearrangement joins TRBV19 to TRBJ2-2; TRBD1 is a possible D gene (6 bases). Between the trimmed V and J ends, which lost 4 bases and 1 base, there was a span of 10 bases. CDR1 is LNHDA and CDR2 is SQIVND in the germline V gene (reference sequence). This CDR3 is built from 15 residues. As DNA, the CDR3 is TGTGCCAGTAGTAAGGGGGATTGGAACACCGGGGAGCTGTTTTTT. This translates into CASSKGDWNTGELFF.

This clonotype was observed many times. The gene calls are TRBV7-6 and TRBJ2-7, with D tentatively TRBD2 (5 bases). Trimming left V 0 bases short and J 6 bases short, with 15 bases between. This CDR3 region has 15 residues. Germline lookup yields CDR1 SGHVS and CDR2 FNYEAQ. CDR3 nucleotide sequence: TGTGCCAGCAGCTTAGCCCTCGGCGGGCGGAGCGAGCAGTACTTC. As protein: CASSLALGGRSEQYF. Combining the CDR3 with reference TRBV7-6 and TRBJ2-7 gives the whole variable domain GAGVSQSPRYKVTKRGQDVALRCDPISGHVSLYWYRQALGQGPEFLTYFNYEAQQDKSGLPNDRFSAERPEGSISTLTIQRTEQRDSAMYRCASSLALGGRSEQYFGPGTRLTVT.

This clonotype was seen at least ten times. The V gene is TRBV24-1, the J gene TRBJ1-2, with D unresolved. The CDR3 is 13 amino acids. Trimming removed 9 bases at V and 3 bases at J, with 13 bases between. Germline CDR1 and CDR2: KGHDR and SFDVKD. The CDR3 region is CATSSAGDYGYTF. The CDR3 nucleotides are TGTGCCACCTCGTCGGCAGGCGACTATGGCTACACCTTC.

This clonotype was observed a handful of times. V is TRBV4-1 and J is TRBJ2-3; D unclear. The germline V and J ends were trimmed by 6 bases and 3 bases, with 13 bases remaining between them. Germline CDR1 is MGHRA and CDR2 is YSYEKL. The CDR3 has 14 amino acids. The CDR3, as DNA: TGCGCCAGCAGTCCACCGGTCAGGACAGATACGCAGTATTTT. Its translation: CASSPPVRTDTQYF.

This clonotype was seen a few times. The chain is built from TRBV20-1 and TRBJ2-1, with 11 bases aligning to TRBD2. The V and J ends lost 5 bases and 8 bases, in that order; junction bases with no gene match: 11. There are 15 residues in the CDR3. Germline CDR1 is DFQATT and CDR2 is SNEGSKA (reference sequence). As DNA, the CDR3 is TGCAGTGCTGATACTAGCGGGAGCCCCCAGGATGAGCAGTTCTTC. Its protein is CSADTSGSPQDEQFF.

V gene TRBV7-6 combines with J gene TRBJ1-3; D might be TRBD1 (5 bases). V was cut by 2 bases and J by 9 bases, with 17 bases left in between. This CDR3 comprises 15 residues. Germline V gives CDR1 SGHVS, CDR2 FNYEAQ. In DNA form, the CDR3 reads TGTGCCAGCAGCTTATCCCGGGGCAGTCGAGCCACCATATATTTT. Amino acids: CASSLSRGSRATIYF.

Ten or more counts support this clonotype. The chain recombines TRBV7-3 with TRBJ2-5, with 8 bases matching TRBD1. CDR3 length: 14 amino acids. The J segment lost 7 bases and the V segment lost 1 base, leaving 5 bases of the junction unmatched. Germline V CDR1 and CDR2: SGHTA, FQGTGA. The CDR3 DNA follows: TGTGCCAGCAGCTTAATGGGACAGGATGGGACCCAGTACTTC. Its protein product is CASSLMGQDGTQYF.